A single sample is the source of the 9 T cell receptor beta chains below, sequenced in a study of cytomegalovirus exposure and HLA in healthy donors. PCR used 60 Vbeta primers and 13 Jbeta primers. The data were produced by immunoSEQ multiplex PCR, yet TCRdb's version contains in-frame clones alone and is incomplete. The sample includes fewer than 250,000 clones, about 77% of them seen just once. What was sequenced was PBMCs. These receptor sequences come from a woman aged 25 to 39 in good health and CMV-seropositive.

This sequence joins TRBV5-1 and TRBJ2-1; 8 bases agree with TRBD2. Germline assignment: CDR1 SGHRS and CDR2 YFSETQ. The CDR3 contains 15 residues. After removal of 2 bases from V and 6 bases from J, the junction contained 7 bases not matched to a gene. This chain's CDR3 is CASSFSGLGVNEQFF. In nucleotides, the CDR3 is TGCGCCAGCAGCTTTTCGGGACTAGGTGTCAATGAGCAGTTCTTC.

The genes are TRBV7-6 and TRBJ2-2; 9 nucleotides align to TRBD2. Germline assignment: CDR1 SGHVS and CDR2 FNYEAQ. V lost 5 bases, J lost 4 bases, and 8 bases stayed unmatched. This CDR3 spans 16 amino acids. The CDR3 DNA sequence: TGTGCCAGCAGCACCGCTAGCGGGATCGCCACCGGGGAGCTGTTTTTT. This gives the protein CASSTASGIATGELFF.

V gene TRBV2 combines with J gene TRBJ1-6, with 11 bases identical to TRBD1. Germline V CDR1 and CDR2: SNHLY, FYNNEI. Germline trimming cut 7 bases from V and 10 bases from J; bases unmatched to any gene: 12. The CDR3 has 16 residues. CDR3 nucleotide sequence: TGTGCCAGCACCCTAGAGGGACAGGGGGTCGGGTCACCCCTCCACTTT. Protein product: CASTLEGQGVGSPLHF.

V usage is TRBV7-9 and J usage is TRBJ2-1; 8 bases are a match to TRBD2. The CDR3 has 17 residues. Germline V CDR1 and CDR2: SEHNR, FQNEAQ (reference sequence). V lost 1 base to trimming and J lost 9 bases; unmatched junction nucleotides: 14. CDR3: CASSLGLSPSGLGEQFF. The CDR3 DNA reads TGTGCCAGCAGCTTAGGGCTATCCCCTAGCGGGTTGGGTGAGCAGTTCTTC.

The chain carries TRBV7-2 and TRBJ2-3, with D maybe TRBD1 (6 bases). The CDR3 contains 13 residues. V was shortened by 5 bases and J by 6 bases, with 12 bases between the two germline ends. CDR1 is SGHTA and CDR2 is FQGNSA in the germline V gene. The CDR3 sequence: CASSQGFGDTQYF. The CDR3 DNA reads TGTGCCAGCAGCCAGGGGTTCGGGGATACGCAGTATTTT.

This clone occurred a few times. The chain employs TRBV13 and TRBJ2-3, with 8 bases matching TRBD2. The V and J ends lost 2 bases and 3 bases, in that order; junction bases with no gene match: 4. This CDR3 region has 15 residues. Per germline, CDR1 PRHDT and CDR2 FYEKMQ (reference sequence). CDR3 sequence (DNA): TGTGCCAGCAGCTTACGACGGGGGGGTACAGATACGCAGTATTTT. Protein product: CASSLRRGGTDTQYF.

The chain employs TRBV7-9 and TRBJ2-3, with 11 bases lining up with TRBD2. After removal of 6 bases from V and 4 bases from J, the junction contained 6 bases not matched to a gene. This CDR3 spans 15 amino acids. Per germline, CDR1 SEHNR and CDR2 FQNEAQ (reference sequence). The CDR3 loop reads CASSSTSGSADTQYF. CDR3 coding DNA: TGTGCCAGCAGTTCTACTAGCGGGAGCGCAGATACGCAGTATTTT.

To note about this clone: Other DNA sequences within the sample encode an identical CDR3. CDR3 in amino acids: CASSPGKAYGYTF. DNA of the CDR3: TGTGCCAGCAGTCCAGGGAAGGCCTATGGCTACACCTTC. The chain combines TRBV28 with TRBJ1-2, with D perhaps matching TRBD1 (5 bases). The CDR3 runs 13 residues. V lost 5 bases, J lost 4 bases, and 11 bases lay in between. Per the germline V gene, CDR1 is MDHEN and CDR2 is SYDVKM.

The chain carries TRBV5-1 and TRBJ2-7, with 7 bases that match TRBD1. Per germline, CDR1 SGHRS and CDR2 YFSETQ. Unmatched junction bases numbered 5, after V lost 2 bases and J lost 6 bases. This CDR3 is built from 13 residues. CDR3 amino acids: CASSLEQGREQYF. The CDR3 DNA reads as TGCGCCAGCAGCTTAGAACAGGGGCGCGAGCAGTACTTC.